This TCR beta chain was sequenced during a study of blood T cell repertoires in COVID-19 (dated by TCRdb to 2020 to 2021). For the study in its entirety: The collaborator samples originated in the United States, Italy and Spain and spanned the acute and convalescent phases of COVID-19. The prospective study material was composed of cDNA or gDNA derived from T cells, B-cell-depleted T cells, or PBMCs. Deeply sampled blood TCRbeta repertoires from subjects exposed to, actively infected with, or recovered from COVID-19 were included in the dataset. The repertoires were made available in a free public database intended to serve as a resource for research on the immune response to SARS-CoV-2. Samples came from the ongoing ImmuneRACE study (first 160 participants) plus 1,254 subjects from 6 global collaborators. Nearly every sample came with metadata listing a de-identified subject ID, COVID-19 status, age in years and sex. HLA class I and class II types, where available, came from metadata supplied by the sample provider rather than from assay-based typing. Broad study findings and their caveats: The quantity of clinical and demographic metadata differed by source and by participant and was supplied without curation.

For this clone: Its antigen has not been determined. One base away there is no much larger clone; base qualities are not given.

One collaborating source in Seattle enrolled patients during active infection and followed them longitudinally through the course of disease. The collaborating institutions used their own protocols to collect whole blood in K2EDTA tubes. For TCRbeta analysis, collaborators shipped samples as frozen whole blood, isolated PBMCs, or DNA extracted from either of those sample types. TCRbeta CDR3 regions were amplified from genomic DNA using the immunoSEQ Assay, a bias-controlled multiplex PCR. The authors processed their data as follows. The number of nucleated cells in each sample was estimated from the amplification of reference gene primers within the assay. To quantify the absolute abundance of each unique TCRbeta CDR3 rearrangement, sequence reads were collapsed and filtered. Productive Simpson clonality was computed per sample as the square root of Simpson's diversity index over productive rearrangements. Here the immuneACCESS table is served through TCRdb, limited to in-frame sequences with V and J called. Missing clones are a known gap in these copies; in checked studies unresolved V genes cover under half, and the rest lacks a known reason. The DNA gave D and trimming, while V, J and clone size come from that table. The sample contains 200,000 to 250,000 clones, about nine tenths of them found a single time. The ten top clones hold 0.83% of the sample.

The CDR3, from cysteine to phenylalanine, totals 14 residues. Solely the CDR3 DNA is kept, with 42 bases framed from the first base. V loses 8 bases, J loses 3 bases, and the germline ends lie 17 bases apart. Taken from the germline V gene, the CDR1 and CDR2 loops are MNHEY and SVGAGI. The chain is made from TRBV6-5 and TRBJ2-7, with a weak D call of TRBD2 (5 bases match). Sequencing used peripheral blood. This TCR came from a man aged 25-40 years with COVID-19, enrolled during active disease. The CDR3 has the sequence CASRKSEGYYEQYF. The DNA sequence follows: TGTGCCAGCCGAAAGTCCGAGGGCTACTACGAGCAGTACTTC.